These 17 T cell receptor beta chains came from one sample sequenced in a study of naive and memory T cell subsets. An equimolar mix of two oligonucleotides served as the beta constant-region primer for TRBC1 and TRBC2. TCRdb itself ran the UMI-ligation and nested PCR reads through MiXCR, one entry per CDR3 protein. This table has tens of thousands of distinct CDR3 sequences, about an eighth appearing once. What was sequenced was central memory CD4+ T cells from blood. Every receptor here comes from a human donor in good health.

J is TRBJ2-5 and V is TRBV3-1, with 9 bases aligning to TRBD1. Germline V gene sequence: CDR1 LGHDT, CDR2 YNNKEL (reference sequence). This CDR3 is 15 amino acids long. V shed 4 bases and J 5 bases; nucleotides not matched to a gene: 8. The CDR3 protein is CASSPFVGTGETQYF. In DNA, the CDR3 is TGTGCCAGCAGCCCCTTCGTCGGGACAGGGGAGACCCAGTACTTC.

This clonotype is a singleton in its sample. J is TRBJ1-1 and V is TRBV5-1; TRBD1 is a possible D gene (6 bases). The length of the CDR3 is 14 residues. CDR1 and CDR2 from the germline V gene are SGHRS and YFSETQ. V was shortened by 0 bases and J by 5 bases, with 11 bases between the two germline ends. The CDR3 is CASSLGKQGTEAFF. CDR3 DNA sequence: TGCGCCAGCAGCTTGGGAAAACAGGGAACTGAAGCTTTCTTT. Using reference TRBV5-1 and TRBJ1-1 for the parts outside the CDR3, the full variable domain is KAGVTQTPRYLIKTRGQQVTLSCSPISGHRSVSWYQQTPGQGLQFLFEYFSETQRNKGNFPGRFSGRQFSNSRSEMNVSTLELGDSALYLCASSLGKQGTEAFFGQGTRLTVV.

This clonotype was detected many times. V usage is TRBV5-1 and J usage is TRBJ2-3, with TRBD2 as a possible D gene (5 bases). Trimming stripped 4 bases from V and 1 base from J, with 16 bases between. The CDR3 consists of 16 residues. Looked up from germline, CDR1 is SGHRS and CDR2 is YFSETQ. The CDR3 reads CASSRQTTLGTDTQYF. CDR3 in DNA: TGCGCCAGCAGCCGCCAGACTACCCTGGGCACAGATACGCAGTATTTT.

Many counts were recorded for this clonotype. V is TRBV20-1 and J is TRBJ2-7; D could derive from TRBD1 or TRBD2 (5 bases each). The length of the CDR3 is 13 residues. V was trimmed by 4 bases and J by 6 bases, leaving 16 bases between them. Germline CDR1 and CDR2: DFQATT and SNEGSKA (reference sequence). This CDR3 is CSATQFGGGEQYF. CDR3 nucleotide sequence: TGCAGTGCTACGCAGTTTGGGGGTGGCGAGCAGTACTTC.

The chain joins TRBV20-1 to TRBJ2-7; the match to TRBD2 covers 7 bases. The CDR3 is 14 residues long. V lost 5 bases to trimming and J lost 1 base; unmatched junction nucleotides: 8. Germline V lookup: CDR1 DFQATT, CDR2 SNEGSKA (reference sequence). For the CDR3, the DNA is TGCAGTGCTCTTCTACCTAGCGGTTCCTACGAGCAGTACTTC. Translated, it gives CSALLPSGSYEQYF.

This clonotype was picked up many times. The V and J genes are TRBV7-9 and TRBJ2-5, with D uncertain. CDR3 size: 12 residues. V was shortened by 5 bases and J by 5 bases, with 9 bases between the two germline ends. The V gene's germline CDR1 is SEHNR and CDR2 FQNEAQ (reference sequence). The CDR3 is CASSPGPETQYF. The DNA for the CDR3 is TGTGCCAGCAGCCCAGGACCGGAGACCCAGTACTTC.

The chain carries TRBV6-5 and TRBJ1-1, with D unclear. This CDR3 has 11 amino acids. Per the germline V gene, CDR1 is MNHEY and CDR2 is SVGAGI. Trimming left V 8 bases short and J 3 bases short, with 7 bases between. CDR3 region: CASWRDTEAFF. DNA for the CDR3: TGTGCCAGCTGGAGGGACACTGAAGCTTTCTTT.

This clonotype was observed many times. This sequence joins TRBV5-1 and TRBJ1-6; D is unresolved. CDR1 and CDR2 from the germline V gene are SGHRS and YFSETQ. Trimming removed 4 bases at V and 7 bases at J, with 9 bases between. The CDR3 has 13 residues. CDR3 in amino acids: CASSISSNSPLHF. The CDR3 DNA is TGCGCCAGCAGCATATCCAGCAATTCACCCCTCCACTTT.

This chain joins TRBV4-1 and TRBJ1-2; D is possibly TRBD1 (6 bases). The V end was cut by 3 bases, the J end by 7 bases, with 15 bases between. Germline lookup yields CDR1 MGHRA and CDR2 YSYEKL. This CDR3 is 14 amino acids long. This CDR3 is CASSHWTEQVGYTF. Here the CDR3 DNA reads TGCGCCAGCAGCCACTGGACAGAACAGGTTGGCTACACCTTC.

The CDR3 here is CASSGLEGQGVEQYF. The CDR3 DNA reads TGTGCCAGCAGTGGTCTGGAGGGACAGGGGGTCGAGCAGTACTTC. This rearrangement joins TRBV2 to TRBJ2-7; 11 positions match TRBD1. V shed 4 bases and J 6 bases; nucleotides not matched to a gene: 8. The CDR3 extends over 15 amino acids. Germline V CDR1 and CDR2: SNHLY, FYNNEI.

The chain carries TRBV3-1 and TRBJ1-5; 9 nucleotides match TRBD1. There are 15 residues in the CDR3. Germline V gene lookup returns CDR1 LGHDT and CDR2 YNNKEL (reference sequence). Trimming cost V 4 bases and J 5 bases; bases outside gene matches: 6. CDR3 sequence (DNA): TGTGCCAGCAGCCGTTCTACAGGGGGCTATCAGCCCCAGCATTTT. It yields the protein CASSRSTGGYQPQHF. The full variable domain, its missing parts supplied by reference TRBV3-1 and TRBJ1-5, is DTAVSQTPKYLVTQMGNDKSIKCEQNLGHDTMYWYKQDSKKFLKIMFSYNNKELIINETVPNRFSPKSPDKAHLNLHINSLELGDSAVYFCASSRSTGGYQPQHFGDGTRLSIL.

The chain has TRBV28 and TRBJ1-2, with TRBD1 matching 7 bases. V dropped 6 bases and J dropped 0; count of bases not matched to a gene: 4. Germline V gene sequence: CDR1 MDHEN, CDR2 SYDVKM. This CDR3 comprises 14 residues. CDR3 region: CASRKQGTNYGYTF. In DNA form, the CDR3 reads TGTGCCAGCAGAAAACAGGGGACTAACTATGGCTACACCTTC.

This CDR3 reads CASGSSAQTQYF. The CDR3 region has the DNA TGTGCTAGTGGTTCCTCAGCCCAGACCCAGTACTTC. This chain links TRBV12-5 with TRBJ2-5, with D hard to call. This CDR3 region has 12 residues. The V gene lost 4 bases and the J gene lost 6 bases, with 9 bases spanning the gap. The germline CDR1 and CDR2 sequences are LGHNT and FRNRAP. Using reference TRBV12-5 and TRBJ2-5 for the parts outside the CDR3, the full variable domain is DARVTQTPRHKVTEMGQEVTMRCQPILGHNTVFWYRQTMMQGLELLAYFRNRAPLDDSGMPKDRFSAEMPDATLATLKIQPSEPRDSAVYFCASGSSAQTQYFGPGTRLLVL.

V gene TRBV20-1 combines with J gene TRBJ2-5; 8 nucleotides align to TRBD2. The V segment lost 6 bases and the J segment 3 bases; nucleotides outside the gene matches: 12. From germline, CDR1 is DFQATT and CDR2 SNEGSKA (reference sequence). The CDR3 extends over 15 amino acids. For the CDR3, the DNA is TGCAGTGCGCCGAGCGGGAGTAGCCTAGAAGAGACCCAGTACTTC. Translating gives CSAPSGSSLEETQYF.

This clonotype was seen more than once but under ten times. The chain uses TRBV20-1 and TRBJ2-3, with a possible D match to TRBD1 (6 bases). V was cut by 6 bases and J by 2 bases, with 12 bases left in between. Germline V lookup: CDR1 DFQATT, CDR2 SNEGSKA (reference sequence). The CDR3 consists of 13 residues. The CDR3 reads CSATGRYTDTQYF. The CDR3 DNA is TGCAGTGCCACAGGGCGGTACACAGATACGCAGTATTTT.

The chain recombines TRBV6-5 with TRBJ2-3, with TRBD2 as a possible D gene (6 bases). The CDR3 totals 16 residues. Trimming stripped 3 bases from V and 4 bases from J, with 17 bases between. Germline CDR1 is MNHEY and CDR2 is SVGAGI. CDR3: CASSYHRGVGADTQYF. Here the CDR3 DNA reads TGTGCCAGCAGTTATCACCGCGGGGTGGGAGCAGATACGCAGTATTTT.

This clonotype was seen a few times. This chain joins TRBV6-5 and TRBJ2-6, with TRBD2 matching 8 bases. The CDR3 is made up of 18 amino acids. CDR1 and CDR2 (germline): MNHEY, SVGAGI. With V trimmed by 3 bases and J by 0 bases, 7 bases remained unmatched. The CDR3, as DNA: TGTGCCAGCAGTTATATGGCGGGGGGCAACTCTGGGGCCAACGTCCTGACTTTC. Protein: CASSYMAGGNSGANVLTF.